The 8 T cell receptor beta chains below come from one sample, sequenced in a study of blood T cells in healthy people across ages. PCR was performed a second time for 7 to 11 cycles using a sample-barcoded 5' primer and a J-beta primer mix. Via MiXCR, TCRdb re-called the 5' RACE reads, giving one row per CDR3 protein. The sample consists of approximately 690,000 distinct CDR3 sequences, roughly 41% of them appearing once. The sample consisted of blood. These TCRs come from a man of 80 years or more in good health.

The CDR3 sequence is CSAREYLLGQGDNQPQHF. CDR3 sequence (DNA): TGCAGTGCTAGAGAGTACCTCTTGGGACAGGGGGACAATCAGCCCCAGCATTTT. The genes are TRBV20-1 and TRBJ1-5, with 11 bases identical to TRBD1. CDR1 and CDR2 from the germline V gene are DFQATT and SNEGSKA (reference sequence). V shed 0 bases, J shed 3 bases, and the junction held 10 bases outside the gene matches. The CDR3 is 18 residues long.

The table lists this clonotype with many counts. This chain joins TRBV7-2 and TRBJ2-3; perhaps TRBD2 as D (5 bases). V was trimmed by 5 bases and J by 4 bases, leaving 19 bases between them. The CDR3 covers 16 residues. CDR1 is SGHTA, CDR2 FQGNSA, per germline. CDR3 amino acids: CASSIDGGLGSDTQYF. The CDR3 coding sequence is TGTGCCAGCAGCATAGATGGCGGGTTAGGGTCAGATACGCAGTATTTT.

There are a few counts of this clonotype. This chain uses TRBV5-1 with TRBJ2-1, with a possible D match to TRBD1 (6 bases). The CDR3 has 18 amino acids. Between the trimmed V and J ends, which lost 3 bases and 0 bases, there was a span of 19 bases. Germline V gene lookup returns CDR1 SGHRS and CDR2 YFSETQ. CDR3 loop: CASSSDRRRTSSYNEQFF. The DNA of the CDR3 is TGCGCCAGCAGCTCAGACAGGCGACGAACCTCCTCCTACAATGAGCAGTTCTTC.

This chain links TRBV20-1 with TRBJ2-2; 10 nucleotides line up with TRBD1. Per germline, CDR1 DFQATT and CDR2 SNEGSKA (reference sequence). Losses at the gene ends were 6 bases for V and 4 bases for J; bases not matched to a gene: 11. The CDR3 consists of 16 residues. This CDR3 reads CSARFPGQGTTGELFF. CDR3 DNA sequence: TGCAGTGCGCGTTTCCCGGGACAGGGGACCACCGGGGAGCTGTTTTTT.

This clonotype was counted between two and nine times. This chain joins TRBV28 and TRBJ2-5; TRBD2 matches 7 bases. The J call is uncertain, as TRBJ2-7 better fits the DNA end. Per the germline V gene, CDR1 is MDHEN and CDR2 is SYDVKM. This CDR3 has 19 residues. Here the CDR3 DNA reads TGTGCCAGCACTCCTCCCGGGCCCGGGGAGGGCCTGGTTGGCTACGAGCAGTACTTC. This sequence encodes CASTPPGPGEGLVGYEQYF.

This clonotype turned up a few times. CDR3 nucleotides: TGTGCCAGCAGCCTAATCTTGGGAGCCAAAAACATTCAGTACTTC. Protein product: CASSLILGAKNIQYF. The chain uses TRBV7-3 and TRBJ2-4, with D uncertain. Looked up from germline, CDR1 is SGHTA and CDR2 is FQGTGA. V lost 5 bases to trimming and J lost 0 bases, with 11 bases between them. The CDR3 runs 15 residues.

This clonotype was recorded a few times. This chain uses TRBV7-2 with TRBJ1-2; D possibly corresponds to TRBD1 (5 bases). Trimming removed 4 bases from V and 1 base from J, with 10 bases in between. The CDR3 totals 14 residues. Germline loops: CDR1 SGHTA, CDR2 FQGNSA. CDR3 bases: TGTGCCAGCAGCTCGGACACCCGTAACTATGGCTACACCTTC. Translated: CASSSDTRNYGYTF.

This clonotype was counted at least ten times. This sequence joins TRBV6-2 or TRBV6-3 and TRBJ2-1; a weak D match, TRBD2 (5 bases). The length of the CDR3 is 12 residues. Trimming pared 7 bases from V and 9 bases from J, leaving 13 bases between. Germline values: CDR1 MNHEY, CDR2 SVGEGT. Written as DNA, the CDR3 is TGTGCCAGCACCCGAGGGTTGGGTGAGCAGTTCTTC. It is translated as CASTRGLGEQFF.